Listed here are 8 T cell receptor beta chains from one sample, sequenced in a study of control samples from healthy donors and cancer patients. The protocol was immunoSEQ multiplex PCR, while the TCRdb copy is restricted to in-frame clones and leaves out a portion. Among about 49,000 clones listed, 86% were seen once. Sequencing used PBMCs. The source of these receptors is a woman between 45 and 65 years old with lung cancer.

The chain is built from TRBV19 and TRBJ1-5, with a weak D call TRBD1 (6 bases). This CDR3 is built from 14 residues. The V and J ends lost 7 bases and 1 base respectively, with 11 bases between them. Germline CDR1 reads LNHDA; CDR2 reads SQIVND (reference sequence). As DNA, the CDR3 is TGTGCCAGTAACACTCAGGGGAGCAATCAGCCCCAGCATTTT. Amino acid sequence: CASNTQGSNQPQHF.

The genes are TRBV6-5 and TRBJ1-1, with 7 positions matching TRBD1. The germline gives CDR1 MNHEY, CDR2 SVGAGI. Unmatched junction bases numbered 9, after V lost 8 bases and J lost 0 bases. The CDR3 has 15 residues. This CDR3 is CASGKTGPMNTEAFF. The CDR3 nucleotides read TGTGCCAGCGGGAAGACAGGGCCGATGAACACTGAAGCTTTCTTT.

The V gene is TRBV3-1 (or the pseudogene TRBV3-2), the J gene TRBJ2-7; D gene unclear. CDR1 is LGHDT and CDR2 is YNNKEL in the germline V gene (reference sequence). Trimming pared 2 bases from V and 2 bases from J, leaving 10 bases between. CDR3 length equals 14 residues. For the CDR3, the DNA is TGTGCCAGCAGCCAAAGTCAGCTCGCCTACGAGCAGTACTTC. This codes for CASSQSQLAYEQYF.

V gene TRBV7-2 combines with J gene TRBJ1-3; 7 bases agree with TRBD1. Germline trimming cut 0 bases from V and 0 bases from J; bases unmatched to any gene: 2. Germline V CDR1 and CDR2: SGHTA, FQGNSA. The CDR3 length is 16 residues. In DNA, the CDR3 is TGTGCCAGCAGCTTAGCATGGGACAGCTCTGGAAACACCATATATTTT. The encoded protein is CASSLAWDSSGNTIYF.

V is TRBV3-1 (or the pseudogene TRBV3-2) and J is TRBJ1-2; no clear D. Per germline, CDR1 LGHDT and CDR2 YNNKEL (reference sequence). Trimming cost V 1 base and J 2 bases, with 14 bases left between them. The CDR3 has 16 amino acids. The CDR3 loop reads CASSQVEGSMNYGYTF. CDR3 DNA: TGTGCCAGCAGCCAAGTCGAGGGATCAATGAACTATGGCTACACCTTC.

The chain employs TRBV9 and TRBJ2-2, with D possibly matching TRBD2 (6 bases). V lost 0 bases, J lost 3 bases, and 12 bases lay in between. The germline V gene has CDR1 SGDLS and CDR2 YYNGEE. This CDR3 has 16 amino acids. Written as DNA, the CDR3 is TGTGCCAGCAGCGTAGCTGGGGGGATTGACACCGGGGAGCTGTTTTTT. Translation gives CASSVAGGIDTGELFF.

The genes are TRBV6-4 and TRBJ2-5, with TRBD1 matching 10 bases. Germline CDR1 and CDR2: MRHNA and SNTAGT. This CDR3 spans 14 amino acids. Losses at the gene ends were 5 bases for V and 4 bases for J; bases not matched to a gene: 4. The CDR3 here is CASSPGTGAETQYF. The CDR3 DNA sequence: TGTGCCAGCAGTCCCGGGACAGGGGCAGAGACCCAGTACTTC.

The J gene is TRBJ2-7, the V gene TRBV28, with TRBD1 matching over 7 bases. This CDR3 contains 18 residues. In germline, CDR1 is MDHEN, CDR2 SYDVKM. J gave up 0 bases and V 4 bases, and 15 bases lay outside the gene matches. In DNA, the CDR3 is TGTGCCAGCAGTTCCCGGGACAGACAATTTCGAAGCTCCTACGAGCAGTACTTC. Its protein product is CASSSRDRQFRSSYEQYF.